One and the same sample provided the 2 T cell receptor beta chains below, sequenced in a study of identical twins (dated by TCRdb to the mid-2010s). Library creation used 5' RACE. This sample was sequenced with an Illumina HiSeq 2000. TCRdb passed the public sequencing reads through fastp at Q25 and MiXCR, retaining productive beta sequences. Entries that share a CDR3 protein sequence are merged under the most common genes and DNA. The sample contains about 530,000 distinct CDR3 sequences, 12% to 15% of them found a single time. The top ten constitute roughly 0.44% of the sample. These same data were also listed under a study on yellow fever vaccine responses in identical twins.

The sequenced material came from CD4+ T cells sorted from blood. The receptors shown here come from a woman younger than 35 in good health.

This sequence joins TRBV5-1 and TRBJ2-7; 7 nucleotides agree with TRBD1. Per the germline V gene, CDR1 is SGHRS and CDR2 is YFSETQ. After removal of 2 bases from V and 2 bases from J, the junction contained 7 bases not matched to a gene. This CDR3 has 15 residues. Here the CDR3 DNA reads TGCGCCAGCAGCTTTTCCGGGACAGAAGCCTACGAGCAGTACTTC. Protein product: CASSFSGTEAYEQYF. The full variable domain, its missing parts supplied by reference TRBV5-1 and TRBJ2-7, is KAGVTQTPRYLIKTRGQQVTLSCSPISGHRSVSWYQQTPGQGLQFLFEYFSETQRNKGNFPGRFSGRQFSNSRSEMNVSTLELGDSALYLCASSFSGTEAYEQYFGPGTRLTVT.

This clonotype has at least ten counts. The chain joins TRBV10-3 to TRBJ2-2; unclear D gene. Trimming shortened V by 6 bases and J by 4 bases, and 3 bases separated the two germline ends. There are 11 residues in the CDR3. From germline, CDR1 is ENHRY and CDR2 SYGVKD. CDR3 loop: CAIRSTGELFF. CDR3 nucleotide sequence: TGTGCCATCAGGAGCACCGGGGAGCTGTTTTTT.